This is a list of T cell receptor beta chains from one sample in a study of T cell responses to AZD1222 COVID-19 vaccine. The repertoire was sequenced with immunoSEQ multiplex PCR; TCRdb's copy has only in-frame clones and lacks some. The sample contains tens of thousands of clones, about nine tenths of which appear only once. The sample was peripheral blood, taken on day 0 of AZD1222 vaccination. The origin of the receptors is an adult in good health. The CDR3 runs from the conserved cysteine through the conserved F or W. D genes are given only for firm matches. The size field is filled for only some rows; it gives once, few, many or a size class.

TRBJ2-1 | NA | NA | TRBV21-1 | CASSGSGGCFPYNEQFF | TGTGCCAGCAGCGGTTCGGGAGGCTGCTTCCCCTACAATGAGCAGTTCTTC
TRBJ2-3 | NA | NA | TRBV1 | CTSSQEEKREGLDTQYF | TGCACCAGCAGCCAAGAAGAAAAGCGGGAGGGCCTAGATACGCAGTATTTT
TRBJ1-2 | NA | NA | TRBV5-4 | CASSLENNYGYTF | TGTGCCAGCAGCTTGGAGAATAACTATGGCTACACCTTC
TRBJ2-5 | NA | TRBD2 | TRBV6-2/TRBV6-3 | CASSSGGRAETQYF | TGTGCCAGCAGTTCTGGCGGGAGGGCTGAGACCCAGTACTTC
TRBJ2-1 | once | NA | TRBV5-8 | CASSPREAGGPYNEQFF | TGTGCCAGCAGCCCGAGGGAGGCTGGAGGGCCTTACAATGAGCAGTTCTTC
TRBJ1-2 | NA | NA | TRBV29-1 | CSVQDGYTF | TGCAGCGTTCAGGATGGCTACACCTTC
TRBJ1-2 | NA | TRBD1 | TRBV7-3 | CASSSGQGRRLNYGYTF | TGTGCCAGCAGCTCCGGACAGGGACGACGGCTCAACTATGGCTACACCTTC
TRBJ2-7 | NA | TRBD1 | TRBV29-1 | CSVGTPTGGPTGSYEQYF | TGCAGCGTTGGAACCCCGACAGGGGGCCCAACTGGCTCCTACGAGCAGTACTTC
TRBJ1-1 | once | NA | TRBV6-2/TRBV6-3 | CASSYSTGQANTEAFF | TGTGCCAGCAGTTACTCCACGGGTCAGGCGAACACTGAAGCTTTCTTT
TRBJ2-1 | NA | NA | TRBV28 | CASSFWQKTFNEQFF | TGTGCCAGCAGTTTCTGGCAAAAAACCTTCAATGAGCAGTTCTTC
TRBJ2-5 | NA | TRBD2 | TRBV5-4 | CASSPGLAGETQYF | TGTGCCAGCAGCCCGGGACTAGCGGGAGAGACCCAGTACTTC
TRBJ2-1 | NA | TRBD2 | TRBV14 | CASSQKVWRETYNEQFF | TGTGCCAGCAGCCAAAAAGTATGGCGGGAGACGTACAATGAGCAGTTCTTC
TRBJ2-7 | NA | NA | TRBV11-2 | CASSLGEVSEQYF | TGTGCCAGCAGCTTAGGGGAGGTTAGCGAGCAGTACTTC
TRBJ1-1 | NA | TRBD1 | TRBV3-1/TRBV3-2 | CASSRGQGGGGNTEAFF | TGTGCCAGCAGCAGAGGACAGGGGGGCGGCGGGAACACTGAAGCTTTCTTT
TRBJ1-1 | NA | NA | TRBV28 | CASTAGWGNTEAFF | TGTGCCAGCACCGCGGGTTGGGGTAACACTGAAGCTTTCTTT
TRBJ1-5 | NA | NA | TRBV7-2 | CASSFALGREQPQHF | TGTGCCAGCAGCTTCGCCCTAGGGAGGGAACAGCCCCAGCATTTT
TRBJ1-1 | NA | NA | TRBV11-3 | CASSLDGTEAFF | TGTGCCAGCAGCTTAGATGGGACTGAAGCTTTCTTT
TRBJ2-1 | once | TRBD2 | TRBV5-4 | CASSQGLASDEQFF | TGTGCCAGCAGCCAGGGACTAGCGAGTGATGAGCAGTTCTTC
TRBJ2-4 | NA | NA | TRBV7-3 | CASSSGEGNIQYF | TGTGCCAGCAGCTCCGGAGAGGGAAACATTCAGTACTTC